Below, 27 T cell receptor beta chains from the same sample are listed, as sequenced in a study of CD8+ T cells in alopecia areata. RNA was isolated and reverse transcribed to cDNA, the sequencing template. Some clones are missing from TCRdb's copy, which holds only in-frame ones; the method was immunoSEQ multiplex PCR. The sample records some 190,000 clones, around 51% being singletons. The treatment is: oral pan-JAK inhibitor, 5-10 mg twice daily. The sample consisted of CD8+ T cells sorted from blood, taken at week 52, from a patient treated with tofacitinib. The origin of the receptors is a human donor with alopecia areata.

The gene calls are TRBV19 and TRBJ2-4, with TRBD1 identical over 8 bases. Germline CDR1 and CDR2: LNHDA and SQIVND (reference sequence). J lost 8 bases, V lost 3 bases, and 3 bases had no gene match. The CDR3 covers 13 residues. DNA of the CDR3: TGTGCCAGTAGTATGGACAGGGAAGACATTCAGTACTTC. Its protein is CASSMDREDIQYF.

The rearrangement uses TRBV7-9 and TRBJ2-5, with a possible D match to TRBD2 (6 bases). Germline V gene sequence: CDR1 SEHNR, CDR2 FQNEAQ (reference sequence). This CDR3 has 12 residues. Trimming took 3 bases from V and 5 from J, leaving 7 bases between them. The CDR3 coding sequence is TGTGCCAGCAGCTTCGGGACTGAGACCCAGTACTTC. This encodes CASSFGTETQYF.

This chain uses TRBV4-3 with TRBJ2-7; the match to TRBD1 covers 7 bases. J was trimmed by 3 bases and V by 0 bases; bases with no gene match: 14. The CDR3 runs 18 residues. Germline loops: CDR1 LGHNA, CDR2 YSLEER. CDR3 sequence (DNA): TGCGCCAGCAGCCAAGACCTCCACCGACAGGGTGGTCTCTACGAGCAGTACTTC. Translating gives CASSQDLHRQGGLYEQYF.

The J gene is TRBJ1-1, the V gene TRBV13; unclear D gene. Germline-derived CDR1 and CDR2 are PRHDT and FYEKMQ (reference sequence). The CDR3 runs to 13 residues. V lost 2 bases, J lost 1 base, and 5 bases lay in between. CDR3 sequence (DNA): TGTGCCAGCAGCTTATTAAGGAACACTGAAGCTTTCTTT. It translates to CASSLLRNTEAFF.

This rearrangement joins TRBV6-5 to TRBJ2-7, with 9 bases aligning to TRBD1. V lost 7 bases to trimming and J lost 9 bases; unmatched junction nucleotides: 10. The CDR3 is 13 residues long. From germline, CDR1 is MNHEY and CDR2 SVGAGI. The CDR3: CASIDRDRAVQYF. The CDR3 nucleotides read TGTGCCAGCATCGACCGGGACAGGGCGGTGCAGTACTTC.

This sequence joins TRBV13 and TRBJ1-2; D call uncertain. Trimming left V 5 bases short and J 3 bases short, with 13 bases between. Germline V gives CDR1 PRHDT, CDR2 FYEKMQ (reference sequence). The CDR3 is 14 amino acids. The CDR3 region has the DNA TGTGCCAGCAGCGAACGGACTGGGGACTATGGCTACACCTTC. It translates to CASSERTGDYGYTF.

The rearrangement uses TRBV2 and TRBJ1-5; D unresolved. Germline V gene lookup returns CDR1 SNHLY and CDR2 FYNNEI. The length of the CDR3 is 14 residues. The V and J ends lost 3 bases and 9 bases respectively, with 15 bases between them. The CDR3 DNA follows: TGTGCCAGCAGTGATACGGGGTCGGCGGGGCCCCAGCATTTT. This translates into CASSDTGSAGPQHF.

The genes are TRBV5-1 and TRBJ1-1, with D hard to call. The V end was cut by 1 base, the J end by 1 base, with 8 bases between. Germline-derived CDR1 and CDR2 are SGHRS and YFSETQ. The CDR3 is made up of 14 amino acids. CDR3 bases: TGCGCCAGCAGCTTGTGGTCTCCGAACACTGAAGCTTTCTTT. Translated, it gives CASSLWSPNTEAFF.

This clone was found a few times. The genes are TRBV13 and TRBJ2-7; D call uncertain. CDR3 length: 13 residues. In germline, CDR1 is PRHDT, CDR2 FYEKMQ (reference sequence). V shed 0 bases and J shed 4 bases, with 7 bases lying between them. In DNA, the CDR3 is TGTGCCAGCAGCTTAGGGGGGATTTACGAGCAGTACTTC. Encoded protein: CASSLGGIYEQYF.

The chain is built from TRBV10-3 and TRBJ1-1; D unclear. Germline loops: CDR1 ENHRY, CDR2 SYGVKD. V was cut by 0 bases and J by 5 bases, with 16 bases left in between. The CDR3 is 16 residues long. CDR3 sequence (DNA): TGTGCCATCAGTGAGTCGTCCCCTGGGCGCGGGACTGAAGCTTTCTTT. Its protein is CAISESSPGRGTEAFF.

The rearrangement links TRBV10-3 to TRBJ1-1; D gene uncertain. The V gene's germline CDR1 is ENHRY and CDR2 SYGVKD. Between the trimmed V and J ends, which lost 3 bases and 4 bases, there was a span of 12 bases. This CDR3 region has 14 residues. CDR3 in DNA: TGTGCCATCAGTGATGAGGGTCCAGGCACTGAAGCTTTCTTT. It encodes CAISDEGPGTEAFF.

This clone was observed a handful of times. The chain combines TRBV27 with TRBJ1-1; D possibly corresponds to TRBD1 (6 bases). The germline gives CDR1 MNHEY, CDR2 SMNVEV (reference sequence). This CDR3 has 16 residues. V lost 5 bases to trimming and J lost 5 bases, with 21 bases between them. The CDR3 nucleotides are TGTGCCAGCAGTCCTCGACAGGATCATTGGGAAACTGAAGCTTTCTTT. It specifies CASSPRQDHWETEAFF.

This clone was picked up a small number of times. This chain connects TRBV7-9 to TRBJ2-1; 9 nucleotides match TRBD1. With 4 bases clipped from V and 7 bases from J, the junction kept 2 bases outside the gene matches. This CDR3 region has 13 residues. Germline-derived CDR1 and CDR2 are SEHNR and FQNEAQ (reference sequence). Here the CDR3 DNA reads TGTGCCAGCAGCTCGACAGGGGGAAATGAGCAGTTCTTC. Protein sequence: CASSSTGGNEQFF.

The V and J genes are TRBV27 and TRBJ1-5; D gene uncertain. Germline V gives CDR1 MNHEY, CDR2 SMNVEV (reference sequence). The CDR3 loop spans 15 amino acids. V lost 2 bases and J lost 0, with 8 bases in between. CDR3 coding DNA: TGTGCCAGCAGTTTAAGAGGTTTTAGCAATCAGCCCCAGCATTTT. This translates into CASSLRGFSNQPQHF.

A few counts support this clone. V is TRBV5-1 and J is TRBJ2-2; D is ambiguous. V lost 6 bases and J lost 1, with 13 bases in between. Germline V CDR1 and CDR2: SGHRS, YFSETQ. There are 15 residues in the CDR3. This CDR3 reads CASNFGTMNTGELFF. Written as DNA, the CDR3 is TGCGCCAGCAACTTCGGCACCATGAACACCGGGGAGCTGTTTTTT.

V gene TRBV5-5 combines with J gene TRBJ1-5, with a possible D match to TRBD1 (5 bases). Per the germline V gene, CDR1 is SGHKS and CDR2 is YYEKEE (reference sequence). V shed 2 bases and J shed 2 bases, with 11 bases lying between them. The CDR3 runs to 15 residues. CDR3 loop: CASSFEGRGNQPQHF. CDR3 sequence (DNA): TGTGCCAGCAGCTTTGAGGGGCGCGGCAATCAGCCCCAGCATTTT.

This sequence joins TRBV27 and TRBJ2-7; D gene unclear. The germline CDR1 and CDR2 sequences are MNHEY and SMNVEV (reference sequence). V was cut by 6 bases and J by 3 bases, with 12 bases left in between. This CDR3 is built from 13 residues. The CDR3 nucleotides are TGTGCCAGCAGAGGGTCTGGGGTCTACGAGCAGTACTTC. Protein product: CASRGSGVYEQYF.

This chain uses TRBV9 with TRBJ2-2; no definite D call. The germline CDR1 and CDR2 sequences are SGDLS and YYNGEE. Trimming took 3 bases from V and 7 from J, leaving 7 bases between them. The length of the CDR3 is 12 residues. This CDR3 is CASSGDGGELFF. The CDR3 DNA is TGTGCCAGCAGCGGGGATGGCGGGGAGCTGTTTTTT.

On this clone: Relative to the germline gene, one junction end is altered; a read error may explain this. The rearrangement joins TRBV7-3 to TRBJ2-2, with D uncertain. Germline lookup yields CDR1 SGHTA and CDR2 FQGTGA. The CDR3 consists of 13 residues. The CDR3 reads CASSRSNTGELFF. CDR3 bases: TGCGCCAGCAGCCGTTCGAACACCGGGGAGCTGTTTTTT.

This clone occurred a few times. CDR3 amino acids: CASTPDGFRAFF. In DNA form, the CDR3 reads TGTGCCAGCACCCCCGACGGATTCCGGGCTTTCTTT. The V and J genes are TRBV7-8 and TRBJ1-1; D is undetermined. The CDR3 contains 12 residues. Germline V gene sequence: CDR1 SGHVS, CDR2 FQNEAQ. The ends were cut back, 7 bases at V and 11 bases at J, with 17 bases in the middle.

This chain uses TRBV9 with TRBJ2-3; maybe TRBD2 (6 bases). The V gene lost 2 bases and the J gene lost 1 base, with 14 bases spanning the gap. This CDR3 has 16 residues. CDR1 and CDR2 from the germline V gene are SGDLS and YYNGEE. CDR3 loop: CASSVARRGGTDTQYF. DNA of the CDR3: TGTGCCAGCAGCGTTGCCAGGCGGGGCGGCACAGATACGCAGTATTTT.

This clone was detected only a few times. V is TRBV30 and J is TRBJ2-7, with a tentative D call TRBD1 (6 bases). With 0 bases removed from V and 6 bases from J, the gap between germline ends came to 9 bases. The germline V gene has CDR1 GTSNPN and CDR2 SVGIG (reference sequence). This CDR3 region has 12 residues. CDR3 in DNA: TGTGCCTGGAGTGTCGGACAGAGCGAGCAGTACTTC. The encoded protein is CAWSVGQSEQYF.

The rearrangement links TRBV27 to TRBJ1-1; D is unclear. The V gene lost 3 bases and the J gene lost 5 bases, with 10 bases spanning the gap. CDR3 length equals 13 residues. CDR1 is MNHEY, CDR2 SMNVEV, per germline (reference sequence). The CDR3 coding sequence is TGTGCCAGCAGTTTGTCCGGGGTGACTGAAGCTTTCTTT. Translating it yields CASSLSGVTEAFF.

The rearrangement uses TRBV6-5 and TRBJ1-2; 8 bases line up with TRBD1. The V segment lost 6 bases and the J segment 6 bases; nucleotides outside the gene matches: 9. There are 14 residues in the CDR3. The germline CDR1 and CDR2 sequences are MNHEY and SVGAGI. This chain's CDR3 is CASSRTGQGHGYTF. As DNA, the CDR3 is TGTGCCAGCAGCCGGACCGGACAGGGACATGGCTACACCTTC.

This clone came up a few times. V and J are TRBV10-2 and TRBJ2-3; 8 positions agree with TRBD2. The CDR3 is made up of 13 amino acids. Germline-derived CDR1 and CDR2 are WSHSY and SAAADI. V dropped 10 bases and J dropped 11; count of bases not matched to a gene: 14. In DNA, the CDR3 is TGCGCCACCCCAGCGGGGGTACACGGCGGGCAGTATTTT. This gives the protein CATPAGVHGGQYF.

This clone showed up just a few times. The V gene is TRBV5-4, the J gene TRBJ2-5, with 10 bases aligning to TRBD2. The germline CDR1 and CDR2 sequences are SGHNT and YYREEE (reference sequence). V was clipped by 3 bases and J by 5 bases; unmatched bases: 10. The CDR3 consists of 16 residues. CDR3 loop: CASSSSAGGRRETQYF. CDR3 nucleotide sequence: TGTGCCAGCAGCTCTTCAGCGGGGGGGCGTCGGGAGACCCAGTACTTC.

This rearrangement joins TRBV6-5 to TRBJ1-1, with no clear D. From germline, CDR1 is MNHEY and CDR2 SVGAGI. The CDR3 spans 14 residues. The germline V and J ends were trimmed by 6 bases and 7 bases, with 18 bases remaining between them. The CDR3 protein is CASSPLDGIFEAFF. The CDR3 DNA sequence: TGTGCCAGCAGCCCCCTAGACGGGATTTTTGAAGCTTTCTTT.